This TCR beta chain was captured in a study of T cell responses to AZD1222 COVID-19 vaccine. Sequencing used immunoSEQ multiplex PCR; TCRdb keeps in-frame clones, though not all of them. The sample lists some 200,000 clones; about 93% were seen once. Trimming pared 0 bases from V and 7 bases from J, leaving 10 bases between. The length of the CDR3 is 13 residues. CDR1 is SGHRS, CDR2 YFSETQ, per germline. The gene calls are TRBV5-1 and TRBJ1-2; D is ambiguous. Sequenced here: peripheral blood, sampled 28 days after the second AZD1222 dose. The clonotype originates from an adult who received the AZD1222 COVID-19 vaccine. DNA for the CDR3: TGCGCCAGCAGCTTGGGACCCACGGCTGGCTACACCTTC. It yields the protein CASSLGPTAGYTF.